This T cell receptor beta chain was recovered during a study of identical twins (dated by TCRdb to the mid-2010s). Broadly, across the study: To test whether fetal clonotypes persist, the study used deep sequencing on TCR alpha and beta repertoires from monozygotic twins, unrelated adults of various ages, and cord blood. To rule out contamination, replicate twin experiments were performed at different times with different library preparation protocols.

The method behind the library was 5' RACE. The instrument was an Illumina HiSeq 2000. A universal primer binding site was introduced by template switching, and a unique molecular identifier was present in the final cDNA, enabling accurate counting of TCR cDNA molecules. Specific primers in the conserved constant-segment region were used to synthesize first-strand cDNA for the TCR alpha and beta chains. To control for contamination, every cDNA library carried two barcodes: a SMART-Mk sample barcode plus Illumina barcodes. TruSeq adapter sequences and Illumina sample barcodes were added in two successive PCR steps. The TCR alpha and beta cDNA libraries were sequenced on the Illumina HiSeq platform using custom primers. From the authors' description of their analysis: MiGEC processed the raw reads to extract unique molecular identifiers, while MiXCR was used to determine the CDR3 positions. Recombination models were inferred per individual with the repgenHMM and IGoR tools using an EM algorithm. Shared clonotype analysis was performed with the tcR package in R, normalizing sharing by the product of cloneset sizes. To study raw recombination without the effects of thymic and clonal selection, out-of-frame nonproductive sequences were analyzed. TCRdb reprocessing: public reads trimmed at Q25 with fastp, clones called with MiXCR, in-frame beta chains kept. Entries are consolidated by CDR3 protein sequence, retaining the most common genes and DNA. The V and J calls and clone size are TCRdb's, not the authors'. The sample profile shows around 670,000 distinct CDR3 sequences; approximately 6% of them were found once. The top ten clones comprise under 2% of the sample.

This clonotype showed up just a few times. Its recognized antigen is unknown. Within one base of it there is no much larger clone, and no base qualities were kept. Reading from cysteine to phenylalanine, the CDR3 counts 16 amino acids. The sequence is cut down to CDR3 DNA, 48 bases in frame from base 1. The germline V gene gives CDR1 as SGHRS and CDR2 as YFSETQ. V and J are trimmed by 2 bases and 2 bases, and the gene matches miss 6 bases of the junction. General study outcomes and caveats: Out-of-frame TCR alpha sequences shared between twins showed an excess of low generation-probability sequences compared with coincidental sharing between unrelated individuals. Zero-insertion analyses could be partly confounded by invariant T cells such as MAIT and iNKT, although diverse VJ usage argued against such confounding for most clonotypes. Abundant cord blood beta clonotypes carried fewer insertions; young adult naive repertoires showed a weaker similar trend, while memory repertoires showed none. A weaker excess of twin sharing was found in beta out-of-frame sequences because the signal-to-noise ratio was lowered by fewer shared sequences. Because the same donors could not be followed over many years, conclusions were based on cross-sectional statistical analysis. In monozygotic twins, recombination models systematically underestimated out-of-frame TCR alpha sharing, but the models matched the sharing seen between unrelated individuals.

Only healthy Caucasian donors were included. Three unrelated non-twin adults were additionally sequenced: a male aged 18 to 30, a male aged 50 to 60 and a female aged 50 to 60. Using Miltenyi CD45RO+ enrichment and human naive T-cell isolation kits, memory (CD45RO+) and naive T cells were isolated from PBMC. This sequence uses TRBV5-1 and TRBJ2-2; TRBD2 matches 7 bases in the middle. Sequences were obtained from naive T cells sorted from blood. What the cell subset or site label conveys for this sample: cells isolated with a human naive T-cell isolation kit. The TCR comes from a man younger than 35 in good health. The DNA sequence is as follows: TGCGCCAGCAGCTTTTTTAGCGGGCCAAACACCGGGGAGCTGTTTTTT. Its translation is CASSFFSGPNTGELFF.